A single sample is the source of the 16 T cell receptor beta chains below, sequenced in a study of T cell changes during pregnancy in multiple sclerosis. Sequenced by immunoSEQ multiplex PCR; TCRdb stores in-frame clones only, minus some. The sample consists of tens of thousands of clones, about 94% of them appearing once. The sample was peripheral blood, taken in the first trimester of pregnancy. Receptors originate from a female donor in good health, enrolled as a control in a pregnancy study.

The chain couples TRBV9 to TRBJ2-3, with 9 bases lining up with TRBD1. CDR3 length: 15 amino acids. The trim removed 3 bases at V and 4 bases at J, leaving 6 bases unmatched. The germline CDR1 and CDR2 sequences are SGDLS and YYNGEE. The chain's CDR3 is CASSARQGVADTQYF. DNA of the CDR3: TGTGCCAGCAGCGCAAGACAGGGGGTGGCAGATACGCAGTATTTT.

Turning to this clone: The sample holds other DNA sequences that translate to the same CDR3. The V and J genes are TRBV28 and TRBJ2-7; no definite D call. The CDR3 consists of 14 residues. Germline values: CDR1 MDHEN, CDR2 SYDVKM. V lost 4 bases and J lost 2, with 12 bases in between. The CDR3, as DNA: TGTGCCAGCAGTTCCCCGGGTCAGACCTACGAGCAGTACTTC. Translation: CASSSPGQTYEQYF.

The chain is built from TRBV19 and TRBJ2-7; 7 bases fit TRBD2. V gave up 4 bases and J gave up 4 bases; unmatched junction bases: 7. CDR1 LNHDA and CDR2 SQIVND come from the germline V gene (reference sequence). This CDR3 has 14 residues. The CDR3 protein is CASSKWAGDYEQYF. Here the CDR3 DNA reads TGTGCCAGTAGTAAATGGGCGGGAGATTACGAGCAGTACTTC.

The chain carries TRBV13 and TRBJ2-7; the match to TRBD1 covers 9 bases. The CDR3 is made up of 15 amino acids. CDR1 is PRHDT, CDR2 FYEKMQ, per germline (reference sequence). V was pared by 6 bases and J by 5 bases, with 11 bases of the junction left unmatched. The CDR3 protein is CASSLSDRGFDEQYF. The CDR3 DNA reads TGTGCCAGCAGTTTGAGCGACAGGGGGTTCGACGAGCAGTACTTC.

The table lists this clone with a count of one. This chain uses TRBV4-1 with TRBJ1-1; D gene ambiguous. The CDR3 runs to 15 residues. The V gene's germline CDR1 is MGHRA and CDR2 YSYEKL. The V end was cut by 0 bases, the J end by 5 bases, with 13 bases between. The CDR3 loop reads CASSQEVQKFTEAFF. The CDR3 DNA reads TGCGCCAGCAGCCAAGAGGTACAGAAGTTTACTGAAGCTTTCTTT.

With regard to this clone: Germline is not matched at one junction end, which may reflect a read error. The gene calls are TRBV4-1 and TRBJ1-1, with D perhaps matching TRBD1 (5 bases). Looked up from germline, CDR1 is MGHRA and CDR2 is YSYEKL. The length of the CDR3 is 13 residues. The CDR3 spells CASSQDDSGEGFF. In DNA form, the CDR3 reads TGCGCCAGCAGCCAAGATGACTCGGGGGAAGGTTTCTTT.

This chain uses TRBV5-1 with TRBJ2-1, with D tentatively TRBD2 (6 bases). Trimming took 0 bases from V and 5 from J, leaving 9 bases between them. Germline CDR1 reads SGHRS; CDR2 reads YFSETQ. CDR3 size: 14 residues. The chain's CDR3 is CASSLAWRDNEQFF. The CDR3 DNA reads as TGCGCCAGCAGCTTGGCCTGGAGGGACAATGAGCAGTTCTTC.

The gene calls are TRBV30 and TRBJ2-1; the D gene is possibly TRBD2 (5 bases). The CDR3 extends over 13 amino acids. Trimming took 5 bases from V and 8 from J, leaving 16 bases between them. Germline CDR1 reads GTSNPN; CDR2 reads SVGIG (reference sequence). CDR3 in DNA: TGTGCCTGGGGACTTCTCGGATTGGATGAGCAGTTCTTC. Protein: CAWGLLGLDEQFF. Filled out from reference TRBV30 and TRBJ2-1, the complete variable domain reads SQTIHQWPATLVQPVGSPLSLECTVEGTSNPNLYWYRQAAGRGLQLLFYSVGIGQISSEVPQNLSASRPQDRQFILSSKKLLLSDSGFYLCAWGLLGLDEQFFGPGTRLTVL.

V and J are TRBV18 and TRBJ2-5, with TRBD2 matching over 7 bases. V was pared by 3 bases and J by 9 bases, with 13 bases of the junction left unmatched. Germline loops: CDR1 KGHSH, CDR2 LQKENI. The CDR3 covers 15 residues. The CDR3 spells CASSPERDGGSAQYF. CDR3 DNA: TGTGCCAGCTCACCCGAGCGGGACGGTGGGTCGGCCCAGTACTTC.

The rearrangement links TRBV5-5 to TRBJ2-2, with 7 bases matching TRBD2. V gave up 2 bases and J gave up 6 bases; unmatched junction bases: 7. This CDR3 region has 15 residues. CDR1 is SGHKS, CDR2 YYEKEE, per germline (reference sequence). The CDR3 DNA reads as TGTGCCAGCAGCTTCGGGGGAGGGCCTCCCGGGGAGCTGTTTTTT. Residues: CASSFGGGPPGELFF. Together with reference TRBV5-5 and TRBJ2-2, the CDR3 gives the full variable domain: DAGVTQSPTHLIKTRGQQVTLRCSPISGHKSVSWYQQVLGQGPQFIFQYYEKEERGRGNFPDRFSARQFPNYSSELNVNALLLGDSALYLCASSFGGGPPGELFFGEGSRLTVL.

The chain recombines TRBV4-1 with TRBJ2-3; maybe TRBD2 (6 bases). The CDR3 sequence is 15 residues long. Germline values: CDR1 MGHRA, CDR2 YSYEKL. V lost 4 bases to trimming and J lost 3 bases, with 14 bases between them. The CDR3 here is CASSPSGRGTDTQYF. CDR3 nucleotides: TGCGCCAGCAGCCCGTCCGGGCGGGGAACAGATACGCAGTATTTT.

This chain links TRBV10-3 with TRBJ2-7; 9 nucleotides line up with TRBD2. The CDR3 is made up of 17 amino acids. V shed 0 bases, J shed 2 bases, and the junction held 8 bases outside the gene matches. Germline V gene data show CDR1 as ENHRY and CDR2 as SYGVKD. The CDR3 nucleotides read TGTGCCATCAGTGAGTCACTCGCGGGAGGGCTCACCTACGAGCAGTACTTC. Its protein is CAISESLAGGLTYEQYF.

The rearrangement joins TRBV27 to TRBJ2-4; D gene unclear. CDR3 length: 17 amino acids. Germline V CDR1 and CDR2: MNHEY, SMNVEV (reference sequence). Trimming shortened V by 0 bases and J by 3 bases, and 15 bases separated the two germline ends. CDR3 nucleotides: TGTGCCAGCAGTTTATCGGGCCGCTTTGGAATCAAAAACATTCAGTACTTC. Amino acid sequence: CASSLSGRFGIKNIQYF.

This chain links TRBV19 with TRBJ2-7, with D hard to call. The ends were cut back, 5 bases at V and 3 bases at J, with 5 bases in the middle. This CDR3 has 11 residues. Germline V gives CDR1 LNHDA, CDR2 SQIVND (reference sequence). CDR3 sequence (DNA): TGTGCCAGTAGTCCAGGCTACGAGCAGTACTTC. It translates to CASSPGYEQYF. Full variable domain (remainder filled in from reference TRBV19 and TRBJ2-7): DGGITQSPKYLFRKEGQNVTLSCEQNLNHDAMYWYRQDPGQGLRLIYYSQIVNDFQKGDIAEGYSVSREKKESFPLTVTSAQKNPTAFYLCASSPGYEQYFGPGTRLTVT.

The chain combines TRBV5-5 with TRBJ2-7; 7 positions agree with TRBD2. Looked up from germline, CDR1 is SGHKS and CDR2 is YYEKEE (reference sequence). Germline trimming cut 4 bases from V and 4 bases from J; bases unmatched to any gene: 17. The CDR3 has 17 residues. The CDR3 DNA reads TGTGCCAGCAGCCTCGGGGATGGGGCGGGAGCAGGGTACGAGCAGTACTTC. Translated: CASSLGDGAGAGYEQYF.

This chain links TRBV9 with TRBJ2-2; 9 nucleotides line up with TRBD2. The CDR3 totals 15 residues. Per germline, CDR1 SGDLS and CDR2 YYNGEE. V lost 0 bases and J lost 7; bases outside the gene matches: 4. DNA of the CDR3: TGTGCCAGCAGCGTAGATCCGCGGGAGGGCGGGGAGCTGTTTTTT. Translating gives CASSVDPREGGELFF. Combining the CDR3 with reference TRBV9 and TRBJ2-2 gives the whole variable domain DSGVTQTPKHLITATGQRVTLRCSPRSGDLSVYWYQQSLDQGLQFLIQYYNGEERAKGNILERFSAQQFPDLHSELNLSSLELGDSALYFCASSVDPREGGELFFGEGSRLTVL.